This T cell receptor (beta chain) was profiled in a study of T cells in Graves' hyperthyroidism and ophthalmopathy (dated by TCRdb to the late 2010s). Broadly, across the study: Peripheral blood was sampled at the time of initial diagnosis, prior to any treatment. A discovery cohort of 95 to 100 patients, 43 with Graves' ophthalmopathy and 55 to 60 with stable Graves' hyperthyroidism, was used to find distinguishing TCR V-J signatures. Prospective prediction of ophthalmopathy was tested in an independent validation cohort of 18 to 20 hyperthyroidism patients and around 16 patients who later progressed to ophthalmopathy. The approximately 98 discovery patients were randomly divided into training and test sets at a 7:3 ratio. The study also compared thyroid tissue and blood T-cell repertoires from more than five Graves' hyperthyroidism patients. After blood sampling, hyperthyroidism patients were treated with methimazole at a starting dose of 30 mg daily, and ophthalmopathy patients were treated with high-dose intravenous methylprednisolone. The paper describes TCR Vbeta CDR3 sequencing of 140 or so peripheral blood samples, made up of some 42 ophthalmopathy patients, some 80 hyperthyroidism patients and about 17 progressor patients. What the authors observed across the whole study: Most expanded thyroid clonotypes (frequency above 0.001) were also found in blood, which suggests that blood repertoires may mirror thyroid immune responses. In validation, progression to ophthalmopathy was predicted by the model with around 71% sensitivity and roughly 72% specificity, a median of roughly 6 months before onset. A 13 V-J signature model separated ophthalmopathy from stable hyperthyroidism, with 87.88% sensitivity and 81.08% specificity in cross-validation and 80%/75% in testing. No statistical method was used to fix the sample size in advance, and group allocation was not hidden from the investigators.

Sequences MNHNS (CDR1) and SASEGT (CDR2) are obtained from the germline V gene. The junction carries 13 bases between V and J, which are trimmed by 1 base and 0 bases respectively. The CDR3, from cysteine to phenylalanine, totals 16 residues. The CDR3 DNA has 48 bases and is translated from base 1. TCR beta CDR3 regions were amplified from RNA transcripts. For the first round of RT-PCR on the TCR CDR3, the HTBI primer set was used together with the Qiagen OneStep RT-PCR kit. Libraries were constructed in a second round of multiplex PCR, after which size selection and purification were performed. The libraries were sequenced on an Illumina HiSeq2000 using paired-end 100 bp reads. As for the authors' bioinformatics: Raw data were processed with SOAPnuke, discarding reads with adapters, uncalled bases, mean Phred below 15, or no exact constant-primer or identifier match. COPE v1.2.5 was used to merge the high-quality paired reads, and each unique nucleotide sequence was defined as a clonotype. MiTCR v1.1 was used to align clonotypes to the IMGT TRBV, TRBD and TRBJ reference segments. Only V-J combinations with frequency above 0.0001, covering approximately 99% of repertoires, were analysed. A TCS score was defined as the ratio between F50 (clonal expansion) and ExV (chaos), using BLOSUM62-based TCRdist between CDR3 peptides within each V-J. Welch's t-statistics and random forest reduced fewer than 600 V-J features to about 12, which were used in a naive Bayes classifier (R e1071). TCRdb trimmed the raw reads at Q25, called clones with MiXCR and kept productive beta chains. Entries that share a CDR3 protein sequence are merged under the most common genes and DNA. None of the V and J calls come from the authors' own analysis; TCRdb made them. This sample is represented by around 370,000 distinct CDR3 sequences; about 18% of them were singletons. Of the sample, around 40% falls within the top ten clones.

In the ophthalmopathy patients, disease was moderately to severely active, with a Clinical Activity Score of 3 or more, a NOSPECS grade of 4 or more, and a duration of less than 3 months. The study excluded patients with uncontrolled infections, other autoimmune diseases, pregnancy or lactation. Diagnoses were established on the basis of clinical symptoms, serum thyroxine and TRAb, thyroid ultrasound, and orbital computed tomography. PBMCs were isolated from 10 ml of fresh peripheral blood by Ficoll-Paque density gradient centrifugation. Trizol reagent was used to extract total RNA, and RNA quality was then checked on an Agilent 2100 Bioanalyzer. Many counts were recorded for this clonotype. Its binding antigen is unknown. No base quality values were provided; no much bigger clone lies one nucleotide off.

The chain joins TRBV6-1 to TRBJ2-7; 6 matching bases give a weak D call of TRBD1. Material for sequencing was blood. The clonotype comes from a man between 18 and 29 years old with Graves' ophthalmopathy. The sequence in DNA is TGTGCCAGCAGTGAAGTTGTCGGACAGAGCTCCTACGAGCAGTACTTC. Its protein reads: CASSEVVGQSSYEQYF.